Listed here are 11 T cell receptor beta chains from one sample, sequenced in a study of blood T cell repertoires in COVID-19. Data came from immunoSEQ multiplex PCR; TCRdb stores just in-frame clones and leaves some out. The table lists a few hundred thousand clones, around 87% of them singletons. The sequencing input was peripheral blood. These receptors were collected from a woman in her 70s with active or convalescent COVID-19.

This rearrangement joins TRBV27 to TRBJ1-4; possibly TRBD1 for D (5 bases). Trimming took off 6 bases at V and 11 bases at J, with 19 bases between the two ends. Germline assignment: CDR1 MNHEY and CDR2 SMNVEV (reference sequence). The CDR3 consists of 14 residues. CDR3 region: CASRSGGALGKLFF. The CDR3 nucleotides read TGTGCCAGCAGATCTGGTGGGGCTCTGGGGAAACTGTTTTTT.

The V call is TRBV7-8, the J call TRBJ2-1; perhaps TRBD1 as D (6 bases). CDR1 and CDR2 (germline): SGHVS, FQNEAQ. The CDR3 contains 15 residues. With 6 bases removed from V and 0 bases from J, the gap between germline ends came to 12 bases. The CDR3 sequence: CASSYRVNSYNEQFF. CDR3 nucleotides: TGTGCCAGCAGTTACAGGGTGAACTCCTACAATGAGCAGTTCTTC.

This chain links TRBV28 with TRBJ1-6, with unresolved D. CDR1 is MDHEN and CDR2 is SYDVKM in the germline V gene. CDR3 length: 14 amino acids. V was trimmed by 8 bases and J by 5 bases, leaving 13 bases between them. This CDR3 reads CASRTGGDNSPLHF. CDR3 bases: TGTGCCAGCCGAACGGGCGGGGATAATTCACCCCTCCACTTT.

The chain couples TRBV11-3 to TRBJ1-1; no reliable D call. This CDR3 comprises 14 residues. The ends were cut back, 2 bases at V and 0 bases at J, with 7 bases in the middle. Germline V gives CDR1 SGHNT, CDR2 YENEEA. The CDR3 DNA follows: TGTGCCAGCAGCTTAAGTAACATGAACACTGAAGCTTTCTTT. As protein: CASSLSNMNTEAFF.

V gene TRBV7-2 combines with J gene TRBJ2-7, with a possible D match to TRBD2 (5 bases). Germline CDR1 and CDR2: SGHTA and FQGNSA. CDR3 size: 15 residues. V was shortened by 1 base and J by 5 bases, with 15 bases between the two germline ends. The CDR3: CASSLVVGVPNEQYF. CDR3 in DNA: TGTGCCAGCAGCTTAGTGGTCGGGGTTCCCAACGAGCAGTACTTC.

The gene calls are TRBV7-2 and TRBJ1-4; possibly TRBD1 for D (5 bases). V gave up 0 bases and J gave up 1 base, with 15 bases separating them. Germline lookup yields CDR1 SGHTA and CDR2 FQGNSA. CDR3 length: 18 residues. CDR3 protein: CASSLAQEGLVTNEKLFF. DNA of the CDR3: TGTGCCAGCAGCTTAGCGCAGGAGGGGTTGGTAACTAATGAAAAACTGTTTTTT.

V gene TRBV4-3 combines with J gene TRBJ1-4, with 9 bases fitting TRBD1. The germline CDR1 and CDR2 sequences are LGHNA and YSLEER. The V gene end was trimmed by 3 bases and the J gene end by 12 bases; junction bases not matched to a gene: 11. CDR3 length equals 15 residues. CDR3 protein: CASSQVQGAKTELFF. CDR3 sequence (DNA): TGCGCCAGCAGCCAGGTACAGGGGGCCAAAACGGAACTGTTTTTT.

A note on this clone: A junction end diverges from the germline sequence, so it may reflect a read error. V usage is TRBV13 and J usage is TRBJ1-4; TRBD1 is a possible D gene (6 bases). CDR3 size: 17 residues. The germline CDR1 and CDR2 sequences are PRHDT and FYEKMQ (reference sequence). In nucleotides, the CDR3 is TGTGCCCGCAGCCGGGGGGGACTCGCGGGGGCGAGTGAAAAACTGTTTTTT. It encodes CARSRGGLAGASEKLFF.

The chain is built from TRBV18 and TRBJ1-6; 7 bases line up with TRBD1. CDR3 length: 20 residues. Germline V gives CDR1 KGHSH, CDR2 LQKENI. The ends lost 1 base at V and 5 bases at J; junction bases unmatched: 17. As DNA, the CDR3 is TGTGCCAGCTCACCACGGATCGCGGGCCACGAGGGACAGAATAATTCACCCCTCCACTTT. It translates to CASSPRIAGHEGQNNSPLHF.

CDR3 DNA sequence: TGTGCCAGCAGCGCGGGACAGACCCTTGGTGAGCAGTTCTTC. It is translated as CASSAGQTLGEQFF. This chain uses TRBV6-2 or TRBV6-3 with TRBJ2-1; tentative D call: TRBD1 (7 bases). In germline, CDR1 is MNHEY, CDR2 SVGEGT. V was clipped by 6 bases and J by 9 bases, with 18 bases between them. This CDR3 is 14 amino acids long.

The chain combines TRBV5-1 with TRBJ1-3; 9 bases are a match to TRBD1. CDR1 and CDR2 from the germline V gene are SGHRS and YFSETQ. V lost 0 bases, J lost 2 bases, and 3 bases stayed unmatched. The CDR3 runs to 16 residues. The DNA of the CDR3 is TGCGCCAGCAGCTTGGTCGGACAGGGGACTGGAAACACCATATATTTT. Protein product: CASSLVGQGTGNTIYF.